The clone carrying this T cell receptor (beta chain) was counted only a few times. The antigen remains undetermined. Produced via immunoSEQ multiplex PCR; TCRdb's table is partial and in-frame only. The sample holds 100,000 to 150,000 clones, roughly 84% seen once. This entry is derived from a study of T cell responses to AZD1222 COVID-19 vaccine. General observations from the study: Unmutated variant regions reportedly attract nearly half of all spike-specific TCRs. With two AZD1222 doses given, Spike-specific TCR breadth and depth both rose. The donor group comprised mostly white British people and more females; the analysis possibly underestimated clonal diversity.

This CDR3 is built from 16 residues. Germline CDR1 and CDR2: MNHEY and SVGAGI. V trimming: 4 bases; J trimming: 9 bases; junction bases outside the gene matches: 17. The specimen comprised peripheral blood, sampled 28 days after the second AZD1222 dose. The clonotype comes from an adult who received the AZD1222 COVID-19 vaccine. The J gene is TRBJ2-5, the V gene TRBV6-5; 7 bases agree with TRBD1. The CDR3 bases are TGTGCCAGCAGTTTAATCGTCGCAGGGGGTGGCGTGGCCCAGTACTTC. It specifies CASSLIVAGGGVAQYF.